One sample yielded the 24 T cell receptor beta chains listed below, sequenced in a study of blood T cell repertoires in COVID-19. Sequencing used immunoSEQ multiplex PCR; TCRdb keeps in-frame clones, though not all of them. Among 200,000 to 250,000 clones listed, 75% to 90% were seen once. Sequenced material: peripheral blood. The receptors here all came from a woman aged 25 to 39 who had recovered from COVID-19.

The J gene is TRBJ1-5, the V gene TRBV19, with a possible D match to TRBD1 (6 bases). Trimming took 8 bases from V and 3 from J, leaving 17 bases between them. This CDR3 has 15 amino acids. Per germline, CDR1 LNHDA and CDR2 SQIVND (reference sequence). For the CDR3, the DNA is TGTGCCAGTCGTGACGCGGGGGCTTACAATCAGCCCCAGCATTTT. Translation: CASRDAGAYNQPQHF.

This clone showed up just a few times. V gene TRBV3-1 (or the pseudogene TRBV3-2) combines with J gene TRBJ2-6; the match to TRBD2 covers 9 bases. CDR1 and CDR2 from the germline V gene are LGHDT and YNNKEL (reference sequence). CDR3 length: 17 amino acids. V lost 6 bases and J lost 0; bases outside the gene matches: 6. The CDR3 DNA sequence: TGTGCCAGCAGTAGAGCGGGGGGAAGCTCTGGGGCCAACGTCCTGACTTTC. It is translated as CASSRAGGSSGANVLTF.

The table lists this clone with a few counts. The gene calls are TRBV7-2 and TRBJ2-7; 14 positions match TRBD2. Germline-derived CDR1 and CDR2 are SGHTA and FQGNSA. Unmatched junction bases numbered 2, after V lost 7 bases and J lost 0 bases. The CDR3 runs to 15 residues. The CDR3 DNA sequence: TGTGCCAGCACCGGACTAGCGGGGGGCTCCTACGAGCAGTACTTC. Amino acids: CASTGLAGGSYEQYF. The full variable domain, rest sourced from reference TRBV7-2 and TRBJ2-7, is GAGVSQSPSNKVTEKGKDVELRCDPISGHTALYWYRQSLGQGLEFLIYFQGNSAPDKSGLPSDRFSAERTGGSVSTLTIQRTQQEDSAVYLCASTGLAGGSYEQYFGPGTRLTVT.

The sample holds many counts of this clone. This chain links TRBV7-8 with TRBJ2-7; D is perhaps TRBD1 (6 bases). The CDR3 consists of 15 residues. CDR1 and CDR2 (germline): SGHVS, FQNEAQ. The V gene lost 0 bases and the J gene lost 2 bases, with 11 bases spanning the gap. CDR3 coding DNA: TGTGCCAGCAGCTTAGCAGGGGGTGACACCTACGAGCAGTACTTC. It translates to CASSLAGGDTYEQYF.

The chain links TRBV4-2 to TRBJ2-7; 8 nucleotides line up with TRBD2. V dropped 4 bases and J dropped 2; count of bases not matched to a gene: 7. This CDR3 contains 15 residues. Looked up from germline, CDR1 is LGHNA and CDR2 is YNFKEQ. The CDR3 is CASSPPGGGAYEQYF. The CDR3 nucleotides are TGTGCCAGCAGCCCCCCGGGAGGGGGTGCCTACGAGCAGTACTTC.

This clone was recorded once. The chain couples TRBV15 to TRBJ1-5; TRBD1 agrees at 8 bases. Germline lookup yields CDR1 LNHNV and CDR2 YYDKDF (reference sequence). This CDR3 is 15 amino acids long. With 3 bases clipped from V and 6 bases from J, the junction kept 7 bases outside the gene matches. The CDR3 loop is CATSRETGAGQPQHF. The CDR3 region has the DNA TGTGCCACCAGCAGGGAGACAGGGGCAGGTCAGCCCCAGCATTTT.

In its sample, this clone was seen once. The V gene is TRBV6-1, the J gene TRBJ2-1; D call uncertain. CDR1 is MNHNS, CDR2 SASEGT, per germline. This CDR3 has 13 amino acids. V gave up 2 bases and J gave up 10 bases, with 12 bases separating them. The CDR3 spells CASSEPGFGEQFF. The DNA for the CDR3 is TGTGCCAGCAGTGAACCTGGGTTCGGGGAGCAGTTCTTC.

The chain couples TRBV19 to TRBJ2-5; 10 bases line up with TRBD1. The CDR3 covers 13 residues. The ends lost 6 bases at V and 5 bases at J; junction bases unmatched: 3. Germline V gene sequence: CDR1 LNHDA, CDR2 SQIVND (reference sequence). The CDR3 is CASRQTGGETQYF. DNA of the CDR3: TGTGCCAGTAGGCAGACAGGGGGCGAGACCCAGTACTTC.

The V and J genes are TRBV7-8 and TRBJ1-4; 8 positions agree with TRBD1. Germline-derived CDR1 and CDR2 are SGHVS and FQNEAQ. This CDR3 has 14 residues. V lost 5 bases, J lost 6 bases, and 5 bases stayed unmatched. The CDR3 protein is CASSARTGYEKLFF. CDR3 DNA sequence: TGTGCCAGCAGCGCCCGGACAGGGTATGAAAAACTGTTTTTT.

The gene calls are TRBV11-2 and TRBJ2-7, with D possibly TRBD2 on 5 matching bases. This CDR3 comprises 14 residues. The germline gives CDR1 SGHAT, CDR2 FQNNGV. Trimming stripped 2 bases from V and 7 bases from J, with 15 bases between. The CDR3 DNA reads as TGTGCCAGCAGCTTACTATCCGGGGTTAGGGAGCAGTACTTC. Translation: CASSLLSGVREQYF.

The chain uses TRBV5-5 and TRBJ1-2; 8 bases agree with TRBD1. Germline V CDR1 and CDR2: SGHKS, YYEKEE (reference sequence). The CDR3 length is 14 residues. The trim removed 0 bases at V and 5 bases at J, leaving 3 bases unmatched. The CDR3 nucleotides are TGTGCCAGCAGCTTGGGACAGGGGATATATGGCTACACCTTC. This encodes CASSLGQGIYGYTF.

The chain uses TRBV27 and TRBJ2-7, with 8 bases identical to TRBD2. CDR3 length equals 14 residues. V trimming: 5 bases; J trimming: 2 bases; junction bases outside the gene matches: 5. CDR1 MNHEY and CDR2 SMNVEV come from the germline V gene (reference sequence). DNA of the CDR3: TGTGCCAGCAGTCCAACTAGCGGACCCTACGAGCAGTACTTC. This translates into CASSPTSGPYEQYF.

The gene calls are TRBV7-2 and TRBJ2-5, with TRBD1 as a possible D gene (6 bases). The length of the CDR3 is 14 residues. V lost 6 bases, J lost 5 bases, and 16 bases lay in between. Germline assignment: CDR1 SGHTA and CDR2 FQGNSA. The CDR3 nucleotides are TGTGCCAGCAGTAGGGGGACACGCCTCGAGACCCAGTACTTC. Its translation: CASSRGTRLETQYF.

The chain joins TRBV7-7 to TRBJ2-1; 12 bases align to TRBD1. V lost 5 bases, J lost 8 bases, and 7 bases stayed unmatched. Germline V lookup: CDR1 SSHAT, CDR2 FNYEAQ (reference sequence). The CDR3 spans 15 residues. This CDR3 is CASSPGTGGEDEQFF. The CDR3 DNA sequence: TGTGCCAGCAGCCCCGGGACAGGGGGCGAGGATGAGCAGTTCTTC.

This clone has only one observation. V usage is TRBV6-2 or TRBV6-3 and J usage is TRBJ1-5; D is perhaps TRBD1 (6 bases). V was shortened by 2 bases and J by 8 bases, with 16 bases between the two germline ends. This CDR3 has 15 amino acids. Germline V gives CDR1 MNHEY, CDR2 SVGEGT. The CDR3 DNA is TGTGCCAGCAGTTACGCAGTGGACAGTCTTGAGCCCCAGCATTTT. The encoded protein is CASSYAVDSLEPQHF.

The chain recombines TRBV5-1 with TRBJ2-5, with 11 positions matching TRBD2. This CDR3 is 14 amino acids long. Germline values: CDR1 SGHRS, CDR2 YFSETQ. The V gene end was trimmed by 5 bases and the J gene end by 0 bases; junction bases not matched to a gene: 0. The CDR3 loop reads CASRTSGDQETQYF. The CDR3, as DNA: TGCGCCAGCAGGACTAGCGGGGACCAAGAGACCCAGTACTTC.

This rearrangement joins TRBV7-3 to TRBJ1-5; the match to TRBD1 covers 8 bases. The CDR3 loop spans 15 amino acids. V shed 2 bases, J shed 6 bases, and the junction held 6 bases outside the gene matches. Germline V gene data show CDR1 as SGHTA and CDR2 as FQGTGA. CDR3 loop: CASSLQRTGSQPQHF. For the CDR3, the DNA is TGTGCCAGCAGCTTACAACGGACAGGGAGTCAGCCCCAGCATTTT.

CDR3 protein: CASGPHEGVEFF. The CDR3 nucleotides are TGTGCTAGTGGTCCCCATGAAGGGGTTGAGTTCTTC. V gene TRBV12-5 combines with J gene TRBJ2-1, with D perhaps matching TRBD1 (5 bases). Trimming cost V 5 bases and J 14 bases, with 16 bases left between them. CDR1 is LGHNT and CDR2 is FRNRAP in the germline V gene. The CDR3 spans 12 residues.

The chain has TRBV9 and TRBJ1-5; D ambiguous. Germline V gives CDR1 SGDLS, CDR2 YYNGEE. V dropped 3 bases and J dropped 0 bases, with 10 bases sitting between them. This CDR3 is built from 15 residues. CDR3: CASSAGDYSNQPQHF. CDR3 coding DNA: TGTGCCAGCAGCGCCGGTGATTATAGCAATCAGCCCCAGCATTTT. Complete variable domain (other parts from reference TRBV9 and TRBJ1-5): DSGVTQTPKHLITATGQRVTLRCSPRSGDLSVYWYQQSLDQGLQFLIQYYNGEERAKGNILERFSAQQFPDLHSELNLSSLELGDSALYFCASSAGDYSNQPQHFGDGTRLSIL.

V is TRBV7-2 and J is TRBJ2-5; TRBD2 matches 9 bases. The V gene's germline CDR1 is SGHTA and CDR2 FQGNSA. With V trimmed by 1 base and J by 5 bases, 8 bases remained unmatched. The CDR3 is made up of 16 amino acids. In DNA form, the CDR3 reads TGTGCCAGCAGCTTAGGCTCTAGCGGGGTGGGTGAGACCCAGTACTTC. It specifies CASSLGSSGVGETQYF.

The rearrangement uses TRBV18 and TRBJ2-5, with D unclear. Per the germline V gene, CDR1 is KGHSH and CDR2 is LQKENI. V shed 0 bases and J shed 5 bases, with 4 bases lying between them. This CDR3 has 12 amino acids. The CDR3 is CASSPPSETQYF. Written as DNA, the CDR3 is TGTGCCAGCTCACCACCGTCGGAGACCCAGTACTTC. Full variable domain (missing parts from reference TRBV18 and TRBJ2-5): NAGVMQNPRHLVRRRGQEARLRCSPMKGHSHVYWYRQLPEEGLKFMVYLQKENIIDESGMPKERFSAEFPKEGPSILRIQQVVRGDSAAYFCASSPPSETQYFGPGTRLLVL.

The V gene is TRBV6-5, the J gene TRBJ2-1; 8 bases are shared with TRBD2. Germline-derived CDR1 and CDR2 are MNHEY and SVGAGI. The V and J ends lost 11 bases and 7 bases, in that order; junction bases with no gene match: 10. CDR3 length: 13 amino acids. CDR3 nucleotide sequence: TGTGCCTGCCGGGGGGGAGCTAGGAATGAGCAGTTCTTC. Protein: CACRGGARNEQFF.

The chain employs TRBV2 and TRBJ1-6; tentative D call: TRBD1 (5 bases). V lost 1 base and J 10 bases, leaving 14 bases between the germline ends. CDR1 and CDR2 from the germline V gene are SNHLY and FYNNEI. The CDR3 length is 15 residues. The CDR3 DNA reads TGTGCCAGCAGTGAAGGAGGCCAGGGAGGGTCACCCCTCCACTTT. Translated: CASSEGGQGGSPLHF.

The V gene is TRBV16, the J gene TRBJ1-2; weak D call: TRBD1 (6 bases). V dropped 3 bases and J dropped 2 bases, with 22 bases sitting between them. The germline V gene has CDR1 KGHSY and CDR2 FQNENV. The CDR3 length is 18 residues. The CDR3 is CASSHYPSGSQGNYGYTF. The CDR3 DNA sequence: TGTGCCAGCAGCCATTATCCCTCAGGTAGTCAGGGGAACTATGGCTACACCTTC.